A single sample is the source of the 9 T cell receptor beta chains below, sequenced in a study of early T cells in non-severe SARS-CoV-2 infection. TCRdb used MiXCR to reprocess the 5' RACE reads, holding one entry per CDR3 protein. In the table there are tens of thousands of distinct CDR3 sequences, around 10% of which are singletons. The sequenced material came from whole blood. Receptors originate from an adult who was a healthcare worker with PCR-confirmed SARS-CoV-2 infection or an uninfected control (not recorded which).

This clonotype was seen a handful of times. DNA for the CDR3: TGTGCCAGCACCACGGGACAGTTCAACACTGAAGCTTTCTTT. Amino acids: CASTTGQFNTEAFF. This chain joins TRBV28 and TRBJ1-1; 7 bases are shared with TRBD1. The germline CDR1 and CDR2 sequences are MDHEN and SYDVKM. The trim removed 7 bases at V and 2 bases at J, leaving 7 bases unmatched. The CDR3 runs 14 residues.

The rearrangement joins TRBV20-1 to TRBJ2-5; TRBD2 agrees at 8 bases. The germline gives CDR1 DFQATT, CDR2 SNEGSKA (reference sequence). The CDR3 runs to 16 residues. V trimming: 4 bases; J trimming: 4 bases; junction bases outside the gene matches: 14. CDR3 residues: CSAIYSGTLPRETQYF. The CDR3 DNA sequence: TGCAGTGCTATCTATAGCGGGACCCTCCCCCGAGAGACCCAGTACTTC.

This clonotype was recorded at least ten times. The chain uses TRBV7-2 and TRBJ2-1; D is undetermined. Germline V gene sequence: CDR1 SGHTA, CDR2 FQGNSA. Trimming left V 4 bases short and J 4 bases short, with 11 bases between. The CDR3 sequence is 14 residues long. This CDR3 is CASSYRTQYNEQFF. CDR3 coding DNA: TGTGCCAGCAGCTACCGGACGCAATACAATGAGCAGTTCTTC.

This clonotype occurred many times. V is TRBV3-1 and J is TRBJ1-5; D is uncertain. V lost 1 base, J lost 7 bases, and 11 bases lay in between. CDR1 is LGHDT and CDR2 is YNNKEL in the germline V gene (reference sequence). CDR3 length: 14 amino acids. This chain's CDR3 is CASSQGYRGQPQHF. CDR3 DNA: TGTGCCAGCAGCCAAGGGTATCGAGGACAGCCCCAGCATTTT.

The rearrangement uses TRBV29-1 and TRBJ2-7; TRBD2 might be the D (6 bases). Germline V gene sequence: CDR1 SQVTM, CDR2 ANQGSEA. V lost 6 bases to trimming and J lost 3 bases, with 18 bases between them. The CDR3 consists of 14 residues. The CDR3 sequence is CSVRGRESNYEQYF. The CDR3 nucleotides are TGCAGCGTGAGGGGACGGGAGTCCAACTACGAGCAGTACTTC.

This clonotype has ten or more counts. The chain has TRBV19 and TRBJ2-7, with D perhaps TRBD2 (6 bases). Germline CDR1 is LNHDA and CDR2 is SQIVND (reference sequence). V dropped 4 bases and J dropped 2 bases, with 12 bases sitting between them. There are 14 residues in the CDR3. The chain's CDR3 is CASSTGGVPYEQYF. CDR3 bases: TGTGCCAGTAGTACAGGCGGGGTACCCTACGAGCAGTACTTC.

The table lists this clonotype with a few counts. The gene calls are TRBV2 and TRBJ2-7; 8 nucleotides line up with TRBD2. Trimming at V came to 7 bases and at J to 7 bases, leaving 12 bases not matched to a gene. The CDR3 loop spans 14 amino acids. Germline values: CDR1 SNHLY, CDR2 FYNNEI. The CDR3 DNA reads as TGTGCCAGCAAGGGGCAAGCGGGAGTTGATGAGCAGTACTTC. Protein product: CASKGQAGVDEQYF.

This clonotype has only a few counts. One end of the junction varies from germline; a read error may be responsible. The CDR3 DNA reads as TGTGCCAGCAGTTCGGACAGAAACTCTGAAAACACCATATATTTT. Residues: CASSSDRNSENTIYF. The chain joins TRBV27 to TRBJ1-3, with D possibly being TRBD1 (6 bases). The CDR3 totals 15 residues. Germline CDR1 MNHEY, CDR2 SMNVEV (reference sequence).

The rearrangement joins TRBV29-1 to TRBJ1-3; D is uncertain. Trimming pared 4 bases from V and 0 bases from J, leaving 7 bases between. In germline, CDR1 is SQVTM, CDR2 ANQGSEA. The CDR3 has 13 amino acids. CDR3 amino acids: CSVGEFSGNTIYF. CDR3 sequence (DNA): TGCAGCGTTGGGGAATTCTCTGGAAACACCATATATTTT.